The 20 T cell receptor beta chains listed next were all sequenced from one sample in a study of control samples from healthy donors and cancer patients. Sequencing was performed with immunoSEQ multiplex PCR; in TCRdb, only in-frame clones are kept and a portion is missing. Among 150,000 to 200,000 clones, roughly nine tenths were seen once, and the ten largest hold about 1.4%. Sequencing input: blood. All receptors come from a man aged 25-45 years in good health.

The chain employs TRBV7-2 and TRBJ2-3, with TRBD2 matching over 7 bases. The CDR3 extends over 14 amino acids. Trimming removed 2 bases from V and 2 bases from J; junction bases left unmatched: 1. Germline V lookup: CDR1 SGHTA, CDR2 FQGNSA. The DNA of the CDR3 is TGTGCCAGCAGCTTATGGGACTACACAGATACGCAGTATTTT. This translates into CASSLWDYTDTQYF.

The J gene is TRBJ2-7, the V gene TRBV14; the D is unclear. Germline V gene sequence: CDR1 SGHDN, CDR2 FVKESK. V lost 1 base, J lost 2 bases, and 3 bases lay in between. CDR3 length: 12 residues. CDR3 residues: CASSQVPYEQYF. DNA for the CDR3: TGTGCCAGCAGCCAAGTCCCCTACGAGCAGTACTTC.

To note about this clone: An end of the junction does not agree with germline; a read error may underlie this. The V call is TRBV6-4, the J call TRBJ2-2, with D possibly matching TRBD2 (5 bases). CDR1 is MRHNA, CDR2 SNTAGT, per germline. CDR3 length equals 16 residues. CDR3 loop: CASSEPPDCEHRGAVF. CDR3 nucleotides: TGTGCCAGCAGTGAACCCCCCGACTGTGAACACCGGGGAGCTGTTTTT.

The CDR3 here is CASSTPGQAHYEQYF. The CDR3 nucleotides are TGTGCCAGCAGCACACCGGGACAGGCACACTACGAGCAGTACTTC. J is TRBJ2-7 and V is TRBV5-4, with 8 bases aligning to TRBD1. The CDR3 is 15 amino acids. Germline CDR1 and CDR2: SGHNT and YYREEE (reference sequence). The ends lost 4 bases at V and 3 bases at J; junction bases unmatched: 9.

This rearrangement joins TRBV27 to TRBJ1-1, with 7 bases lining up with TRBD1. The CDR3 totals 13 residues. V was clipped by 6 bases and J by 4 bases; unmatched bases: 5. The germline V gene encodes CDR1 MNHEY and CDR2 SMNVEV (reference sequence). CDR3 DNA: TGTGCCAGCAGAACTACAGGGGCCACTGAAGCTTTCTTT. This sequence encodes CASRTTGATEAFF.

The CDR3 loop is CASSVEGGNANEQFF. Here the CDR3 DNA reads TGTGCCAGCAGCGTAGAAGGCGGGAACGCAAATGAGCAGTTCTTC. This chain links TRBV9 with TRBJ2-1, with D possibly being TRBD2 (6 bases). Trimming removed 0 bases from V and 7 bases from J, with 14 bases in between. The CDR3 runs to 15 residues. The germline V gene encodes CDR1 SGDLS and CDR2 YYNGEE. Looking up the rest from reference TRBV9 and TRBJ2-1 gives the full variable domain: DSGVTQTPKHLITATGQRVTLRCSPRSGDLSVYWYQQSLDQGLQFLIQYYNGEERAKGNILERFSAQQFPDLHSELNLSSLELGDSALYFCASSVEGGNANEQFFGPGTRLTVL.

This clone was seen a single time. The chain combines TRBV4-1 with TRBJ2-2; the D gene could be TRBD1 or TRBD2 (5 bases each). The germline V gene encodes CDR1 MGHRA and CDR2 YSYEKL. V was cut by 0 bases and J by 6 bases, with 17 bases left in between. The CDR3 spans 17 residues. CDR3 sequence reads: CASSQDRAGRRAGELFF. CDR3 DNA sequence: TGCGCCAGCAGCCAAGATAGGGCGGGTCGCAGGGCCGGGGAGCTGTTTTTT.

V usage is TRBV6-4 and J usage is TRBJ2-2; TRBD1 aligns across 9 bases. Germline V gene sequence: CDR1 MRHNA, CDR2 SNTAGT. V dropped 0 bases and J dropped 5; count of bases not matched to a gene: 19. This CDR3 has 21 residues. CDR3 protein: CASSDSHRKFRDRVGTGELFF. The CDR3 DNA follows: TGTGCCAGCAGTGACTCTCACCGGAAATTCCGGGACAGGGTAGGGACCGGGGAGCTGTTTTTT.

CDR3 coding DNA: TGCAGCGTTGGGACCGCCTCCGGGGAAAAACTGTTTTTT. It translates to CSVGTASGEKLFF. The V gene is TRBV29-1, the J gene TRBJ1-4, with D uncertain. The CDR3 extends over 13 amino acids. The V gene lost 4 bases and the J gene lost 8 bases, with 14 bases spanning the gap. Germline CDR1 SQVTM, CDR2 ANQGSEA.

This chain links TRBV18 with TRBJ1-1; TRBD1 is a possible D gene (5 bases). V was shortened by 6 bases and J by 0 bases, with 20 bases between the two germline ends. CDR1 is KGHSH and CDR2 is LQKENI in the germline V gene. This CDR3 spans 17 amino acids. As DNA, the CDR3 is TGTGCCAGCTCTCAATTACCCGTCGGACAAATGAACACTGAAGCTTTCTTT. It codes for CASSQLPVGQMNTEAFF.

V gene TRBV12-5 combines with J gene TRBJ1-3; D is uncertain. CDR3 length: 13 amino acids. Germline CDR1 reads LGHNT; CDR2 reads FRNRAP. With 5 bases removed from V and 8 bases from J, the gap between germline ends came to 13 bases. The CDR3 coding sequence is TGTGCTAGTGGTCGCCTTGGTCGGGACACCATATATTTT. Its translation is CASGRLGRDTIYF.

This chain joins TRBV27 and TRBJ2-7; D remains unclear. Germline-derived CDR1 and CDR2 are MNHEY and SMNVEV (reference sequence). There are 14 residues in the CDR3. V dropped 3 bases and J dropped 0 bases, with 9 bases sitting between them. CDR3 sequence (DNA): TGTGCCAGCAGTTTCACCGGATACTCCTACGAGCAGTACTTC. It encodes CASSFTGYSYEQYF.

The rearrangement joins TRBV29-1 to TRBJ2-7; the match to TRBD2 covers 10 bases. With 7 bases clipped from V and 3 bases from J, the junction kept 6 bases outside the gene matches. The CDR3 has 13 amino acids. Per the germline V gene, CDR1 is SQVTM and CDR2 is ANQGSEA. The CDR3 sequence is CSARTSGYYEQYF. The CDR3 DNA sequence: TGCAGCGCCAGGACTAGCGGATACTACGAGCAGTACTTC.

The chain links TRBV5-5 to TRBJ2-2; D is unclear. V lost 2 bases and J 7 bases, leaving 15 bases between the germline ends. The CDR3 has 15 residues. Germline CDR1 and CDR2: SGHKS and YYEKEE (reference sequence). CDR3 DNA sequence: TGTGCCAGCAGCTTACCGAGTTGGCTGAGCGGGGAGCTGTTTTTT. Protein sequence: CASSLPSWLSGELFF. Together with reference TRBV5-5 and TRBJ2-2, the CDR3 gives the full variable domain: DAGVTQSPTHLIKTRGQQVTLRCSPISGHKSVSWYQQVLGQGPQFIFQYYEKEERGRGNFPDRFSARQFPNYSSELNVNALLLGDSALYLCASSLPSWLSGELFFGEGSRLTVL.

In nucleotides, the CDR3 is TGTGCCAGCAGCTTATTGGGACAGGGGGGCGAAAAACTGTTTTTT. It translates to CASSLLGQGGEKLFF. The J gene is TRBJ1-4, the V gene TRBV7-9, with 11 positions matching TRBD1. The CDR3 runs to 15 residues. Germline CDR1 reads SEHNR; CDR2 reads FQNEAQ (reference sequence). V lost 2 bases and J lost 8; bases outside the gene matches: 4.

CDR3 protein: CASSYGQASGYTF. CDR3 nucleotide sequence: TGTGCCAGCAGTTACGGCCAGGCGTCCGGCTACACCTTC. The chain recombines TRBV6-5 with TRBJ1-2; unclear D gene. The germline V gene has CDR1 MNHEY and CDR2 SVGAGI. V lost 2 bases and J lost 8, with 12 bases in between. The CDR3 extends over 13 amino acids.

The V gene is TRBV2, the J gene TRBJ2-3; TRBD2 matches at 9 bases. This CDR3 region has 16 residues. Losses at the gene ends were 9 bases for V and 0 bases for J; bases not matched to a gene: 10. Germline loops: CDR1 SNHLY, CDR2 FYNNEI. The DNA of the CDR3 is TGTGCCAGGACAGCGGGGGGCTCTACTAGCACAGATACGCAGTATTTT. Amino acid sequence: CARTAGGSTSTDTQYF.

The chain employs TRBV19 and TRBJ2-3; possibly TRBD2 for D (6 bases). This CDR3 has 15 amino acids. CDR1 is LNHDA, CDR2 SQIVND, per germline (reference sequence). V was cut by 3 bases and J by 2 bases, with 12 bases left in between. In nucleotides, the CDR3 is TGTGCCAGTAGTATTGGAGGCGGGGCCACAGATACGCAGTATTTT. The encoded protein is CASSIGGGATDTQYF.

The V and J genes are TRBV2 and TRBJ2-5; a weak D match, TRBD1 (6 bases). The CDR3 has 13 residues. The germline gives CDR1 SNHLY, CDR2 FYNNEI. V was pared by 6 bases and J by 5 bases, with 13 bases between. The CDR3 loop reads CASRQGGGETQYF. CDR3 in DNA: TGTGCCAGCAGACAGGGCGGCGGGGAGACCCAGTACTTC.

This clone occurred once. The rearrangement joins TRBV6-2 or TRBV6-3 to TRBJ2-7; D gene ambiguous. This CDR3 has 14 amino acids. Germline V lookup: CDR1 MNHEY, CDR2 SVGEGT. V shed 2 bases and J shed 2 bases, with 10 bases lying between them. DNA of the CDR3: TGTGCCAGCAGTTACGGTCAGGTAGCCTACGAGCAGTACTTC. Its translation: CASSYGQVAYEQYF.